The clone carrying this T cell receptor beta chain has a handful of counts. Its antigen remains unidentified. The data were produced by immunoSEQ multiplex PCR, yet TCRdb's version contains in-frame clones alone and is incomplete. The data hold roughly 320,000 clones, with more than 75% observed a single time. This sample's treatment: over 15 received Ad26.COV2.S at low or high dose, single or two shots; several received placebo; per-sample allocation not given. All samples were drawn on day 63, counting from the first vaccine or placebo injection. This entry comes from a study of Ad26.COV2.S vaccination and SARS-CoV-2 variants. This CDR3 has 15 residues. V shed 1 base and J shed 8 bases, with 17 bases lying between them. The germline V gene encodes CDR1 SNHLY and CDR2 FYNNEI. General observations from the study: Vaccine recipients showed a spike-specific TCR breadth that was higher than in placebo recipients. Using TCR breadth and depth analyses may have led to underestimated total T cell responses.

Specimen: peripheral blood, collected in a trial of Ad26.COV2.S vaccine versus placebo. The chain is built from TRBV2 and TRBJ1-2; D is unresolved. This receptor was taken from a person between 18 and 65 years old who received the Ad26.COV2.S COVID-19 vaccine or a placebo. The CDR3 region is CASSEDFRAAKGYTF. The CDR3 DNA sequence: TGTGCCAGCAGTGAAGACTTTAGGGCGGCGAAGGGCTACACCTTC.